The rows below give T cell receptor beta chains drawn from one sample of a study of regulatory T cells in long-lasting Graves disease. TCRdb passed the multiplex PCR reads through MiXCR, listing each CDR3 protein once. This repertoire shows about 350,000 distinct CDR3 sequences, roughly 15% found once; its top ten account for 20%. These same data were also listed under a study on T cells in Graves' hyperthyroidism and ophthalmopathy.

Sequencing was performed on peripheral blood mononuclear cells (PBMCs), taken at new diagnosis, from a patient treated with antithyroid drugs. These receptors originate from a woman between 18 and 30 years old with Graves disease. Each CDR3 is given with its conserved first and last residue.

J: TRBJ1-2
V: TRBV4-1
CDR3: CASSQPNRGKDGYTF

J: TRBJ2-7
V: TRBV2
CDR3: CVSSVAGGYYEQYF

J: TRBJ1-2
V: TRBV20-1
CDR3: CSARERGGENYGYTF

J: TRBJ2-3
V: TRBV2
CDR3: CASSEPPGEDTQYF

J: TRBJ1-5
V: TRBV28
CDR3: CASSQDRGTTSNQPQHF

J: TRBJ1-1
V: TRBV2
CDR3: CASSPTVEAFF

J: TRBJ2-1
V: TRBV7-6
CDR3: CASSPPRGSNEQFF

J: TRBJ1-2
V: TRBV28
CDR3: CASSTQGGRYYGYTF

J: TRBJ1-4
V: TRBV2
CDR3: CASSPAGEKLFF

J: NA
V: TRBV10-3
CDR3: CAISGGASQETQYF

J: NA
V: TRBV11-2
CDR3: CASRPQGGKGNEQFF

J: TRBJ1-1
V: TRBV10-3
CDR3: CAISESTNTEAFF

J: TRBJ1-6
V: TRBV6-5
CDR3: CASSYGTSSYNSPLHF

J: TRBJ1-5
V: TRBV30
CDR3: CAWSTGSTQPQHF

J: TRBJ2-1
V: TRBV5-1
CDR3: CASSPSGTGSYEQFF

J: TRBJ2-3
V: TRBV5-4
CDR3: CASSLSYTDTQYF

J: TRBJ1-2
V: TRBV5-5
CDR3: CASSLAGPQASGYTF

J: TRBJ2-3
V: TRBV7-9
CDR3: CASSARGNTQYF

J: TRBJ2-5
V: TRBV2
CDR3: CASSEPRSSGQETQYF

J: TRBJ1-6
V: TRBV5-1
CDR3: CASSIPRPLPHSPLHF

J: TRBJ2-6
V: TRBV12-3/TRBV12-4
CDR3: CASSLFSVNSGANVLTF

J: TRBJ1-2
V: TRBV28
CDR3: CASSFGGQSSYGYTF

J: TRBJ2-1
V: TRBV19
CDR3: CASSISRSYNEQFF

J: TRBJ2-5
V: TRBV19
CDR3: CASSDPSRTAGKETQYF

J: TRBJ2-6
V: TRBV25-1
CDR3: CASTGQDPPGANVLTF

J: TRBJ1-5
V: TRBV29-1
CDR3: CSVEGTGDQPQHF

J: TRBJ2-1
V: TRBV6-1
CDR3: CASSERRVLFF

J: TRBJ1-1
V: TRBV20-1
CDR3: CSARAIGSLVVTEAFF

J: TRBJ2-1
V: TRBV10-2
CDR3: CASSEVPPGRTYNEQFF

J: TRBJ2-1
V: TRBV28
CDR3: CASSPRALFNEQFF

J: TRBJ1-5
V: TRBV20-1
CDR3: CSARSFDRSNQPQHF

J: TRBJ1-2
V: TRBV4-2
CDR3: CASSQEGTPYGYTF

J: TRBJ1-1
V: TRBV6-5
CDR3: CASSYSSANTEAFF

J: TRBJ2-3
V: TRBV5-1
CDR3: CASRAGGLGTDTQYF

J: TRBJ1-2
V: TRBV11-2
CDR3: CASRGSNYGYTF

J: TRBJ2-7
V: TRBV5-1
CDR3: CASSLRGLVDEQYF

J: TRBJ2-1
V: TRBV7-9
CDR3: CASSTGQGLNEQFF

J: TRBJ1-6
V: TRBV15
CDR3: CATSRVRGSSYNSPLHF

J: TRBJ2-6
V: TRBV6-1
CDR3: CASMPSGGASGANVLTF

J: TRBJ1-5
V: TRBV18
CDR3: CASSSRQGLNQPQHF

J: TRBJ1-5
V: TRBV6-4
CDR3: CASSETDSNQPQHF

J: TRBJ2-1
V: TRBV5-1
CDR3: CASSFGLPPYNEQFF

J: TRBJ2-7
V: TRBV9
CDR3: CASSHPGEQYF

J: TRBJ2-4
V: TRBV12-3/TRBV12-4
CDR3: CASSTRTGDLNIQYF

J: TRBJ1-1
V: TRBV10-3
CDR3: CAISLDPKGTEAFF

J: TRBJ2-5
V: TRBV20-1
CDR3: CSARVDRGYQETQYF

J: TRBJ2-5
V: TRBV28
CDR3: CASSGSNLAGAGETQYF

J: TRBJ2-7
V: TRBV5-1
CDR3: CVSSLGLAGRGEQYF

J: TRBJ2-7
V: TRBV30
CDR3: CAWSGGRAGEQYF

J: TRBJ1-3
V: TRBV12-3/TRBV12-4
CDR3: CASSLVGGSGTIYF

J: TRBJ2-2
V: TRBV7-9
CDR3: CASNSGNLGELFF

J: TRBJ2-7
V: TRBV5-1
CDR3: CASSQGTSGYTHEQYF

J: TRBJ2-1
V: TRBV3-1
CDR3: CASSRFPGNEQFF

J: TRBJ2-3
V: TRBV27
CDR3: CASSPWGLATDTQYF

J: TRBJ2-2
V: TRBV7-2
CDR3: CASSPMGPRVTGELFF

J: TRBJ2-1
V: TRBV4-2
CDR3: CASSQGEAGGPNEQFF